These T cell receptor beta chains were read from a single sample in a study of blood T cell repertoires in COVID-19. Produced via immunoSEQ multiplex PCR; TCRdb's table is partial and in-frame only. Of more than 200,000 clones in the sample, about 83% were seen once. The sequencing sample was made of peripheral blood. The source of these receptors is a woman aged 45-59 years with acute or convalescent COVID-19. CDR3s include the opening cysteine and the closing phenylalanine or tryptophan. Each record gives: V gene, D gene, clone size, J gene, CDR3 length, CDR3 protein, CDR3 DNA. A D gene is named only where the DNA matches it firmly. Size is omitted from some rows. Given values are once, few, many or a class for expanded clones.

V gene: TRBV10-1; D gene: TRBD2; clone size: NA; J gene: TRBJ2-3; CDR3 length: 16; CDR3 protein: CASSQGLAGDPDTQYF; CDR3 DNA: TGCGCCAGCAGTCAAGGACTAGCGGGAGACCCAGATACGCAGTATTTT
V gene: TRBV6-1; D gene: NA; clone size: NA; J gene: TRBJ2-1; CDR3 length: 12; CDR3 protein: CASSERDNEQFF; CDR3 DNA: TGTGCCAGCAGTGAACGAGACAATGAGCAGTTCTTC
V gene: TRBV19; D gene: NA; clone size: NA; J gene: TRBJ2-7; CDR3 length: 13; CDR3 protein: CASSSRTAHEQYF; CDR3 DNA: TGTGCCAGTAGCAGCCGGACAGCCCACGAGCAGTACTTC
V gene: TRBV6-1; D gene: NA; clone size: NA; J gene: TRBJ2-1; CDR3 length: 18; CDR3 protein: CASSEAKYLGTRGGEQFF; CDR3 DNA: TGTGCCAGCAGTGAAGCGAAGTATTTGGGGACCAGAGGGGGTGAGCAGTTCTTC
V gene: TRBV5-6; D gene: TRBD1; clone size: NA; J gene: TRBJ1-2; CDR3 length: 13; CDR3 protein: CASSPDRGRGYTF; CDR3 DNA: TGTGCCAGCAGCCCGGACAGGGGGCGAGGCTACACCTTC
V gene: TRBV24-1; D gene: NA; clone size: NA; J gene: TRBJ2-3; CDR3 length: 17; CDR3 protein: CATSGNGLAGSTDTQYF; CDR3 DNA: TGTGCCACCAGCGGAAACGGTTTGGCGGGAAGCACAGATACGCAGTATTTT
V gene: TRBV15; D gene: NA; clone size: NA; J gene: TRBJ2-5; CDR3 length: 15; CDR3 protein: CATSRDLTRQETQYF; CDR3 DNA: TGTGCCACCAGCAGAGATTTAACCAGACAAGAGACCCAGTACTTC
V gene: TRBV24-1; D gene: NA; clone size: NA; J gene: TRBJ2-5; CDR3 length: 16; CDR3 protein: CATSDPHRTDQETQYF; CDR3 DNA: TGTGCCACCAGTGATCCGCATAGGACAGACCAAGAGACCCAGTACTTC
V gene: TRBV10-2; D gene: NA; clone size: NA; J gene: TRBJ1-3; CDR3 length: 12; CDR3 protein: CASSFELNTIYF; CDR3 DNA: TGCGCCAGCAGCTTTGAACTAAACACCATATATTTT
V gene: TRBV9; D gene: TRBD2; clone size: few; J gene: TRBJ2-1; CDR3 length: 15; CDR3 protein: CASSVVGTSGSEQFF; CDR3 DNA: TGTGCCAGCAGCGTAGTTGGGACTAGCGGGAGTGAGCAGTTCTTC
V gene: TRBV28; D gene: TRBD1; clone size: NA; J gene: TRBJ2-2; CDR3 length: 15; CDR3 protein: CATGTGGASTGELFF; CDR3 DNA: TGTGCCACCGGGACAGGGGGCGCAAGCACCGGGGAGCTGTTTTTT
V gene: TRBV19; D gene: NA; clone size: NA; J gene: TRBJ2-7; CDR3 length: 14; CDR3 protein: CASSIVPEAYEQYF; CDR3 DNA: TGTGCCAGTAGTATAGTCCCAGAAGCCTACGAGCAGTACTTC
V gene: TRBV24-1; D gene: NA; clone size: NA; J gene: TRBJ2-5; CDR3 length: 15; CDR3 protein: CATSLTGPTEETQYF; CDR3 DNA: TGTGCCACCAGTTTAACAGGGCCTACAGAAGAGACCCAGTACTTC
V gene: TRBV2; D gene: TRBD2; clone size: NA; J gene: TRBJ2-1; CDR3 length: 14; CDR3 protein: CASIPAGVSNEQFF; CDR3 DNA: TGTGCCAGCATACCAGCGGGAGTGTCAAATGAGCAGTTCTTC
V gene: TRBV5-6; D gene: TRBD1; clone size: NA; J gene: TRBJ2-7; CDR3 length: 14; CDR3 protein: CASSLGQGSYEQYF; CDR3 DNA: TGTGCCAGCAGCTTGGGACAGGGGTCCTACGAGCAGTACTTC
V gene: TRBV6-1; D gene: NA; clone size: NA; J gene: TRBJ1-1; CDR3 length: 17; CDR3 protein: CASSESGYYGEGTEAFF; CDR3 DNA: TGTGCCAGCAGTGAATCCGGTTACTACGGGGAGGGCACTGAAGCTTTCTTT
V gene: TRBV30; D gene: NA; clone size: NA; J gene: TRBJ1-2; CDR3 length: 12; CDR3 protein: CAWRTGYYGYTF; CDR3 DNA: TGTGCCTGGAGAACCGGGTACTATGGCTACACCTTC
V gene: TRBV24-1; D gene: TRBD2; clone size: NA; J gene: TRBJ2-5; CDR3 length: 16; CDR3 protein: CATSDPGTSDGETQYF; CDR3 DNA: TGTGCCACCAGTGACCCCGGGACTAGCGATGGGGAGACCCAGTACTTC
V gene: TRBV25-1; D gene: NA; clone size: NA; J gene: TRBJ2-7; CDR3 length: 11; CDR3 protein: CASSATGFKYF; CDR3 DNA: TGTGCCAGCAGTGCCACAGGGTTTAAGTACTTC
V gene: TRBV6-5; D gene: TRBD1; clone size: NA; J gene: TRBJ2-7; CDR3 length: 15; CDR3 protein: CASTLGSTGGYEQYF; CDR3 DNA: TGTGCCAGCACCCTGGGGTCGACAGGGGGCTACGAGCAGTACTTC
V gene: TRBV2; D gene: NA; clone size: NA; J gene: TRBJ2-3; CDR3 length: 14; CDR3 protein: CASRPDRFTDTQYF; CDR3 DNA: TGTGCCAGCAGACCAGACAGGTTCACAGATACGCAGTATTTT
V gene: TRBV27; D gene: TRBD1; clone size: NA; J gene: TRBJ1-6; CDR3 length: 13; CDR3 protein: CASRITGGSPLHF; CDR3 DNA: TGTGCCAGCAGGATCACAGGGGGATCACCCCTCCACTTT
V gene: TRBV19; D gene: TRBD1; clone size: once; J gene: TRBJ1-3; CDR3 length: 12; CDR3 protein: CATGQGGNTIYF; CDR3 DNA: TGTGCCACTGGACAGGGTGGAAACACCATATATTTT
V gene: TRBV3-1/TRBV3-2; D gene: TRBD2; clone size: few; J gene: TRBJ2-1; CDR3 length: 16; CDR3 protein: CASSQPTSGSWNEQFF; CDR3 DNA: TGTGCCAGCAGCCAACCTACTAGCGGGAGTTGGAATGAGCAGTTCTTC
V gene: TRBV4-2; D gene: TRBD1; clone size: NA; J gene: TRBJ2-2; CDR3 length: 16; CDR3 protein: CASSQVQGARTGELFF; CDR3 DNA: TGTGCCAGCAGCCAAGTACAGGGGGCCAGAACCGGGGAGCTGTTTTTT
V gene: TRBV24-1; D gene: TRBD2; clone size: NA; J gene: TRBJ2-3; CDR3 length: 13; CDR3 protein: CATREGPADTQYF; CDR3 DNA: TGTGCCACGCGGGAGGGCCCCGCAGATACGCAGTATTTT
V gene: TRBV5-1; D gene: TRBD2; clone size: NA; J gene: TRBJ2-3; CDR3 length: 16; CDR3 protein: CASSWTEGRATDTQYF; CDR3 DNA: TGCGCCAGCAGCTGGACCGAGGGGAGGGCAACAGATACGCAGTATTTT
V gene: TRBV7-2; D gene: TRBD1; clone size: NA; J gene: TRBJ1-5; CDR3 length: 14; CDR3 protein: CASSLDRVGQPQHF; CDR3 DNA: TGTGCCAGCAGTTTGGACAGGGTGGGTCAGCCCCAGCATTTT
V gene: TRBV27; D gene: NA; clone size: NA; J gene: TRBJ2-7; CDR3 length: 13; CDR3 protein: CASSSRVYYEQYF; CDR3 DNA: TGTGCCAGCAGTTCCAGGGTTTACTACGAGCAGTACTTC
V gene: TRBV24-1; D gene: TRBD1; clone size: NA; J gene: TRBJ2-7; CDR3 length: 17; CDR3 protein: CATSDTDLGQGRGEQYF; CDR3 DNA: TGTGCCACCAGTGACACCGACCTCGGACAGGGAAGGGGAGAGCAGTACTTC
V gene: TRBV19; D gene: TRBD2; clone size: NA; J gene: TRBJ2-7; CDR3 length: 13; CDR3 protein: CASSTVAGDEQYF; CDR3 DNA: TGTGCCAGTAGTACGGTAGCGGGTGACGAGCAGTACTTC
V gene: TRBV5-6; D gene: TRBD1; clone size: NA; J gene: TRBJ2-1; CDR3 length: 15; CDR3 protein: CASSLFDRGYNEQFF; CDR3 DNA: TGTGCCAGCAGCTTGTTCGACAGGGGATACAATGAGCAGTTCTTC
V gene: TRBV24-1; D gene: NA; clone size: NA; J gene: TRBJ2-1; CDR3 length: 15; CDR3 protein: CATSDLGLANGEQFF; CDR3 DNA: TGTGCCACCAGTGATTTGGGTCTAGCTAACGGTGAGCAGTTCTTC
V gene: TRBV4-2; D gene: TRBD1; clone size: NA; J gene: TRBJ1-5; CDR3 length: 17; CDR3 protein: CASSQVGYRDRYQPQHF; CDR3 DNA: TGTGCCAGCAGCCAAGTGGGGTACAGGGACAGGTATCAGCCCCAGCATTTT
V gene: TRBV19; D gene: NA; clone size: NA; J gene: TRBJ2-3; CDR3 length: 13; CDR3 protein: CASIWRGTDTQYF; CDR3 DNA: TGTGCCAGTATCTGGCGGGGCACAGATACGCAGTATTTT
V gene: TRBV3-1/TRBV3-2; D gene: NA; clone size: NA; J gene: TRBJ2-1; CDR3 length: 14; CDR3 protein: CASSPTSIGNEQFF; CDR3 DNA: TGTGCCAGCAGCCCCACTAGCATTGGCAATGAGCAGTTCTTC
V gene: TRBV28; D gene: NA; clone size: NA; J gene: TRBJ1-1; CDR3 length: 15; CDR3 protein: CASRTKEQGKDEAFF; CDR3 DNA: TGTGCCAGCAGAACTAAGGAACAGGGCAAGGATGAAGCTTTCTTT
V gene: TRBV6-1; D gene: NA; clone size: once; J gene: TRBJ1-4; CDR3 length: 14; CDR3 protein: CASSEETAREKLFF; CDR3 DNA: TGTGCCAGCAGTGAAGAGACAGCTCGAGAAAAACTGTTTTTT
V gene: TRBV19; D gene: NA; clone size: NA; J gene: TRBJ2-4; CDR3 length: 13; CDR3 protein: CAAQGGALDIQYF; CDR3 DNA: TGTGCCGCCCAAGGGGGGGCGCTGGACATTCAGTACTTC
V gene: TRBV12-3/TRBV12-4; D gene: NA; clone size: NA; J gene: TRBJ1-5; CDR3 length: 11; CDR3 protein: CASSPVQPQHF; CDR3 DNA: TGTGCCAGCAGTCCGGTTCAGCCCCAGCATTTT
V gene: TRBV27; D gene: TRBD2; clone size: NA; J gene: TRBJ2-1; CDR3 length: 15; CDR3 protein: CASSLDGGRHNEQFF; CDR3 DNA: TGTGCCAGCAGTTTAGATGGCGGGAGACACAATGAGCAGTTCTTC
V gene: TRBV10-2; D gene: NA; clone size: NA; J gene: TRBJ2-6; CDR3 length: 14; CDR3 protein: CASSASSGANVLTF; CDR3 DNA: TGCGCCAGCAGTGCCAGCTCTGGGGCCAACGTCCTGACTTTC